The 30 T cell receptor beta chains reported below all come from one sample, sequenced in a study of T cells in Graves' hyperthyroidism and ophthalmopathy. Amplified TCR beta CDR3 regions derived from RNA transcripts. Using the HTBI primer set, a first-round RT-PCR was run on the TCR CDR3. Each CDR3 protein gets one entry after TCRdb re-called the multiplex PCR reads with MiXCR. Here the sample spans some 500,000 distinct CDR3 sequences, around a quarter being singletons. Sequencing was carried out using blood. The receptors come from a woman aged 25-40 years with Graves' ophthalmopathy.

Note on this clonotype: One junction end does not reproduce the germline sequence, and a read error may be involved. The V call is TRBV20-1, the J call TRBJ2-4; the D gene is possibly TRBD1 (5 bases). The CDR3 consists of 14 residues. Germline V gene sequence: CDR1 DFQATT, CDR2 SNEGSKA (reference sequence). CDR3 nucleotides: TGCAGTGCTAGAGAAAAGGGGCTTTTAGACATTAAGTACTTC. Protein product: CSAREKGLLDIKYF.

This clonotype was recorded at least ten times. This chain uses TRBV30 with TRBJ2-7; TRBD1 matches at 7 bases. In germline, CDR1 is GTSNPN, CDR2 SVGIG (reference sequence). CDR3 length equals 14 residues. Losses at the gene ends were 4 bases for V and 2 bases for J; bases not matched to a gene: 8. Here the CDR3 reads CAWNRRDRTYEQYF. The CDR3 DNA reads TGTGCCTGGAACAGAAGGGACAGAACCTACGAGCAGTACTTC. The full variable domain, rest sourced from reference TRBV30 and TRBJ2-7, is SQTIHQWPATLVQPVGSPLSLECTVEGTSNPNLYWYRQAAGRGLQLLFYSVGIGQISSEVPQNLSASRPQDRQFILSSKKLLLSDSGFYLCAWNRRDRTYEQYFGPGTRLTVT.

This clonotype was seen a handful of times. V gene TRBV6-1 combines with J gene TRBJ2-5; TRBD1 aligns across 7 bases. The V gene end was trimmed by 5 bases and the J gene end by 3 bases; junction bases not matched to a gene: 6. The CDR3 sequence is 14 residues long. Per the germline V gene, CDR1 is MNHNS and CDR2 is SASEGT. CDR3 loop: CASSPPGGEETQYF. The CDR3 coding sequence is TGTGCCAGCAGTCCTCCAGGGGGTGAAGAGACCCAGTACTTC.

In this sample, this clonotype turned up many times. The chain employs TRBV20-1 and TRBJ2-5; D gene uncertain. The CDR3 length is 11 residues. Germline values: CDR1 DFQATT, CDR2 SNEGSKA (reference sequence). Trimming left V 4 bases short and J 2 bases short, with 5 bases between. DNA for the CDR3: TGCAGTGCTACACAGCAAGAGACCCAGTACTTC. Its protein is CSATQQETQYF.

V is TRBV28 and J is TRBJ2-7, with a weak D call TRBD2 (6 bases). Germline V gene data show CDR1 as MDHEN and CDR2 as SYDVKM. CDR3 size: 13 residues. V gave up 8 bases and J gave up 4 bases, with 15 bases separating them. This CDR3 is CASSGGPHYEQYF. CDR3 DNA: TGTGCCAGCTCAGGAGGGCCCCATTACGAGCAGTACTTC.

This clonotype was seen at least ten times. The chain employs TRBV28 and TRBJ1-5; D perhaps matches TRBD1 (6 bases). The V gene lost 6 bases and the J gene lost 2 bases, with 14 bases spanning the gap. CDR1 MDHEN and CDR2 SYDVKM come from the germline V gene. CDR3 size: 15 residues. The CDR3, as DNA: TGTGCCAGCAGAGAGACAGGTGGAGGCAATCAGCCCCAGCATTTT. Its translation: CASRETGGGNQPQHF.

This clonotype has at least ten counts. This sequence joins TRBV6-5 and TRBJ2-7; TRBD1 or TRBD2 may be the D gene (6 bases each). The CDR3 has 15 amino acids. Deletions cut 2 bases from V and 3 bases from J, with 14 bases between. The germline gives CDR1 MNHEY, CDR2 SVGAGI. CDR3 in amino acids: CASSYKKGGSYEQYF. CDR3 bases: TGTGCCAGCAGTTACAAGAAGGGGGGTAGCTACGAGCAGTACTTC.

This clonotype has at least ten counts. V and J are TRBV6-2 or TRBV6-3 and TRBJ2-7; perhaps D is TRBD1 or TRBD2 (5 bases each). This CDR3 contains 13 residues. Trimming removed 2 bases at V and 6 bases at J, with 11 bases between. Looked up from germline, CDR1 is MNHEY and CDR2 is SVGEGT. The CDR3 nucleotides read TGTGCCAGCAGTTACGGGGGACGATTCGAGCAGTACTTC. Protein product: CASSYGGRFEQYF.

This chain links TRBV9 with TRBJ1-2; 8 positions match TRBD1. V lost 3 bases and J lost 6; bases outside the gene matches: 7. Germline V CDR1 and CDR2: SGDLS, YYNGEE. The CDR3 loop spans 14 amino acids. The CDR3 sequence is CASSGEDREDGYTF. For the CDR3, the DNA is TGTGCCAGCAGCGGAGAGGACAGGGAGGATGGCTACACCTTC. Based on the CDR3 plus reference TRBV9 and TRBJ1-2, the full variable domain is DSGVTQTPKHLITATGQRVTLRCSPRSGDLSVYWYQQSLDQGLQFLIQYYNGEERAKGNILERFSAQQFPDLHSELNLSSLELGDSALYFCASSGEDREDGYTFGSGTRLTVV.

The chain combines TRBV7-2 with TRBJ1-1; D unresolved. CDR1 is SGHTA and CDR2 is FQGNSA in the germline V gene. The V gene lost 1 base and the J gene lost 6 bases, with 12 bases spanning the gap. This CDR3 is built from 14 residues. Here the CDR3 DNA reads TGTGCCAGCAGCTTAGTTAATGACGCAGCTGAAGCTTTCTTT. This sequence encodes CASSLVNDAAEAFF.

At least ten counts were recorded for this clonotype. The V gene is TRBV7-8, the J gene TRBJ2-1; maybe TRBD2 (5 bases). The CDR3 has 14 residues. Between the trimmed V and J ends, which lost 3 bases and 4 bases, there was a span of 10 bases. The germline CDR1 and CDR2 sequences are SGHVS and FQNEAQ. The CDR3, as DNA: TGTGCCAGCAGCTTGGAGGTCATGTACAATGAGCAGTTCTTC. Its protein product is CASSLEVMYNEQFF.

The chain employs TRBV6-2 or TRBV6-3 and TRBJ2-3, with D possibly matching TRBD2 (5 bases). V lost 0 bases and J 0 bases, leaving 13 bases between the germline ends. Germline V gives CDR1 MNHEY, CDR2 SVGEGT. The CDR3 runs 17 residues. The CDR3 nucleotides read TGTGCCAGCAGTTACTCGTTCGGGGTTGGGAGCACAGATACGCAGTATTTT. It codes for CASSYSFGVGSTDTQYF.

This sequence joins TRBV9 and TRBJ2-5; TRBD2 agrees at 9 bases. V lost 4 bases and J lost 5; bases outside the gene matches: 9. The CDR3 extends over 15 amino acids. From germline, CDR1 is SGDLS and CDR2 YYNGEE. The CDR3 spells CASSPRGRASETQYF. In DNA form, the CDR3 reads TGTGCCAGCAGCCCCCGCGGGAGGGCCTCGGAGACCCAGTACTTC.

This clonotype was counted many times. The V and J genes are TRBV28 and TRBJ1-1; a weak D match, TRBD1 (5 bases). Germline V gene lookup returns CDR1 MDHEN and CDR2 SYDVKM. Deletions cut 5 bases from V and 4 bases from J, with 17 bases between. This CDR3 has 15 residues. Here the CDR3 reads CASSPQTERATEAFF. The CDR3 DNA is TGTGCCAGCAGTCCCCAGACAGAGCGGGCCACTGAAGCTTTCTTT.

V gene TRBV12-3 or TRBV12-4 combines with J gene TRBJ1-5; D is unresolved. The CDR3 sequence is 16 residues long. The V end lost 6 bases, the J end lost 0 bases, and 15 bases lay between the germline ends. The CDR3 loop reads CASSLGSSHSNQPQHF. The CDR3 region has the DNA TGTGCCAGCAGCCTGGGGTCAAGCCATAGCAATCAGCCCCAGCATTTT.

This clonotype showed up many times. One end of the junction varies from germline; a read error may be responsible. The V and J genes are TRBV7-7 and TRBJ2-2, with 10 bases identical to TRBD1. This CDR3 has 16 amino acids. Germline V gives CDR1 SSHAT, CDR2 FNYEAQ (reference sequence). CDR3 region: CASSLGQGPDTGELFF. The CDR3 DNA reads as TGTGCTAGCAGCTTGGGACAGGGGCCTGACACCGGGGAGCTGTTTTTT.

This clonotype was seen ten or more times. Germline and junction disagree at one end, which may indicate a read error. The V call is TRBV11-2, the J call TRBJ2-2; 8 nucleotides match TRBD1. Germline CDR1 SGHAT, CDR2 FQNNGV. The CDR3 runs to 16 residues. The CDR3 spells CASSSLQGQDTGELLF. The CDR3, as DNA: TGTGCCAGCAGCTCCCTCCAGGGACAGGACACCGGGGAGCTGCTTTTT.

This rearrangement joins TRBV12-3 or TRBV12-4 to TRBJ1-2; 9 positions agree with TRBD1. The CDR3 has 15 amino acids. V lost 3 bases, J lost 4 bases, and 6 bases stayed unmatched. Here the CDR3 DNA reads TGTGCCAGCAGTTTTCACGGACAGGGGCCCTATGGCTACACCTTC. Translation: CASSFHGQGPYGYTF.

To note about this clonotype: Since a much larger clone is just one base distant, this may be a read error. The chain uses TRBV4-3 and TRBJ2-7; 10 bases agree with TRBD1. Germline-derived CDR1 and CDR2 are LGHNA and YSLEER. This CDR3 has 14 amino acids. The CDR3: CASSQGQGMDEEYF. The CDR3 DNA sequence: TGCGCCAGCAGCCAGGGACAGGGGATGGACGAGGAGTACTTC.

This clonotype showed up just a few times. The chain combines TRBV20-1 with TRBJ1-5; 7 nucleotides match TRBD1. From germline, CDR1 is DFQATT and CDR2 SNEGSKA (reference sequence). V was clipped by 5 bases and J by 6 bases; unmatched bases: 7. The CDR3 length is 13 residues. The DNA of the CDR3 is TGCAGTGCTGCCGGACAGGTCGTTCAGCCCCAGCATTTT. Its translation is CSAAGQVVQPQHF.

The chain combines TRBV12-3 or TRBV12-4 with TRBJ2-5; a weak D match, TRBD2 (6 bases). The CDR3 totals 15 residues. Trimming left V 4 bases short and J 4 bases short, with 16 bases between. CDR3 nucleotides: TGTGCCAGCAGTTCGCGACCCGGAGGGCGAGAGACCCAGTACTTC. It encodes CASSSRPGGRETQYF.

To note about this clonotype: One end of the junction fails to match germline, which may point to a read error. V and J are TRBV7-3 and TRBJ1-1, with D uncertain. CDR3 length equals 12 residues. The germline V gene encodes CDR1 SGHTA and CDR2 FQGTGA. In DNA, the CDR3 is TGTGCCAGCAGCCTAACGAACACTGAATCTTTCTTT. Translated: CASSLTNTESFF.

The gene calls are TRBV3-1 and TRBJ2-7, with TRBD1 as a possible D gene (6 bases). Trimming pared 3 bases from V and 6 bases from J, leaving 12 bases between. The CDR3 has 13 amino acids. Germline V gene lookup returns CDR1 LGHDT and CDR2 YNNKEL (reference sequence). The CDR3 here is CASSQSDSVEQYF. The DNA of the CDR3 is TGTGCCAGCAGCCAGTCGGACAGTGTCGAGCAGTACTTC.

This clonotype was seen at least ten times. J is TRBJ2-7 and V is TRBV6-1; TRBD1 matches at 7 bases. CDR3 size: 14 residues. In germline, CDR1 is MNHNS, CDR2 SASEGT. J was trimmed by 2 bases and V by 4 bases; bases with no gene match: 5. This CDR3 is CASSAPDRAYEQYF. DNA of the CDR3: TGTGCCAGCAGTGCACCAGACAGGGCCTACGAGCAGTACTTC.

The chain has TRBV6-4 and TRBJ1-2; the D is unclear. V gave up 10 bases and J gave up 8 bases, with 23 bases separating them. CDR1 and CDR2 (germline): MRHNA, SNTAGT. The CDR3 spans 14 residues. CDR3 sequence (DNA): TGTGCCATCACCCGAACCGCCGGGAGGCCAGGCTACACCTTC. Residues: CAITRTAGRPGYTF.

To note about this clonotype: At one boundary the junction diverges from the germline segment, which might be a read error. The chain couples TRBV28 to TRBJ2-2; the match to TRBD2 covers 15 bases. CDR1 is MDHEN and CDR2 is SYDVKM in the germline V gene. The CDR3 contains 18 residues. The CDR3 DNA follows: TGTGCCAGCAGCCTCGGACTAGCGGGGGGGTTACACCGCGGGGATCTGTTTTTT. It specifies CASSLGLAGGLHRGDLFF.

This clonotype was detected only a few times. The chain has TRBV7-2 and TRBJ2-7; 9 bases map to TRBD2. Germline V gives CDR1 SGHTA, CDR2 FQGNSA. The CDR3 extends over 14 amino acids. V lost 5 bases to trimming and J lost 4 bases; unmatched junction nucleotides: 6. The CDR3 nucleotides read TGTGCCAGCAGCACGGACCTAGCGGGGTACGAGCAGTACTTC. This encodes CASSTDLAGYEQYF. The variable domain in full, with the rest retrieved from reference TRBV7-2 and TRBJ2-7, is GAGVSQSPSNKVTEKGKDVELRCDPISGHTALYWYRQSLGQGLEFLIYFQGNSAPDKSGLPSDRFSAERTGGSVSTLTIQRTQQEDSAVYLCASSTDLAGYEQYFGPGTRLTVT.

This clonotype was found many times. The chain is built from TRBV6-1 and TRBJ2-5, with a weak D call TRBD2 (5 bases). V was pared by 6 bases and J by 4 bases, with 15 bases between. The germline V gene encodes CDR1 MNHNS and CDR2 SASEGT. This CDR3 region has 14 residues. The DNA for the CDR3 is TGTGCCAGCAGGGAGGAAGGTGGACGAGAGACCCAGTACTTC. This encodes CASREEGGRETQYF.

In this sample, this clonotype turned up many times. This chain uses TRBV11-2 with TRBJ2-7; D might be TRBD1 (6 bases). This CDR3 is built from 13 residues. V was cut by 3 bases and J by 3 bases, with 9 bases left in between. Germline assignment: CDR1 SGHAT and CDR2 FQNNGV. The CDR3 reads CASSLDSFYEQYF. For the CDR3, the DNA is TGTGCCAGCAGCTTGGACAGTTTCTACGAGCAGTACTTC.

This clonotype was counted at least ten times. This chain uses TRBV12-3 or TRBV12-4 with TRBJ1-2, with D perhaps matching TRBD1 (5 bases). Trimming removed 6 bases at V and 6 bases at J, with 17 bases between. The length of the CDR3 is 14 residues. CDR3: CASRLAGPRDGYTF. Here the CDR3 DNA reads TGTGCCAGCAGGCTGGCGGGGCCTCGGGATGGCTACACCTTC.